This TCR beta chain was identified in a study of CD8 T cells in ankylosing spondylitis. Libraries of TCR beta came from quantitative 5'-RACE with molecular barcodes. In TCRdb, the 5' RACE reads were re-called with MiXCR into one record per CDR3 protein. The sample records 250,000 or so distinct CDR3 sequences, roughly a quarter being singletons. General study findings and limits: Some of the motif variants had earlier been found in reactive arthritis patients' fluid and blood. Matched synovial fluid from ankylosing spondylitis patients was reported to be enriched for disease-linked clones. A TCR beta motif of eight or nine highly homologous variants seemed to mark ankylosing spondylitis blood.

The CDR3 totals 14 residues. V shed 6 bases, J shed 2 bases, and the junction held 7 bases outside the gene matches. This clonotype was found many times. Its antigen is not known. This sequence was found in a male donor with ankylosing spondylitis or in good health (not recorded which). The sample consisted of blood, either unsorted or a sorted T cell fraction (not recorded which). The chain carries TRBV12-3 or TRBV12-4 and TRBJ2-7; 7 bases agree with TRBD1. DNA for the CDR3: TGTGCCAGCAGCACCGGGACAGATACCTACGAGCAGTACTTC. It yields the protein CASSTGTDTYEQYF.